This T cell receptor (beta chain) was recorded in a study of blood T cell repertoires in COVID-19. Overall study context: The United States, Italy and Spain provided the acute and convalescent COVID-19 samples.

Clones were sequenced by immunoSEQ multiplex PCR, and TCRdb holds only the in-frame ones, with some missing. The profile shows some 80,000 clones, 85% to 90% of them singletons. The CDR3 has 14 residues. Looked up from germline, CDR1 is MNHEY and CDR2 is SVGAGI. The junction had 9 bases not matched to a gene; V was cut back by 5 bases and J by 11 bases. J is TRBJ2-6 and V is TRBV6-5; TRBD1 agrees at 7 bases. The receptor comes from a human donor in a cohort sampled during active COVID-19. Sequenced material: peripheral blood. As DNA, the CDR3 is TGTGCCAGCAGTCAGGGACAGACTACCGACGTCCTGACTTTC. Protein product: CASSQGQTTDVLTF.